The entry below describes one TCR beta chain. Antigen unknown. Here immunoSEQ multiplex PCR was the method, and the copy in TCRdb shows in-frame clones only, minus some. Here the sample spans 110,000 or so clones, roughly 90% being singletons. The data belong to a study of T cell responses to AZD1222 COVID-19 vaccine. The CDR3 contains 22 residues. General study results and limits: No repertoire was sampled before or during the peak T cell response, only after it.

Sequenced material: peripheral blood, taken on day 0 of AZD1222 vaccination. The chain recombines TRBV12-1 with TRBJ2-3; the listed D gene, TRBD2, was not tested against the DNA. TRBV12-1 corresponds to a pseudogene. This clonotype was sampled from an adult in good health. The CDR3: CASSFPLKDSGGAHGRTDTQYF. CDR3 DNA sequence: TGTGCCAGCAGCTTTCCCCTTAAAGATAGCGGGGGGGCTCACGGCCGCACAGATACGCAGTATTTT.